This T cell receptor (beta chain) derives from a study of OX40 agonist ivuxolimab in advanced cancers. Across the whole study: Males comprised 70% to 90% of the group, whose mean age was approximately 60 years (range roughly 20 to 85). Eligibility rules accepted prior anti-PD-1, anti-PD-L1 or anti-CTLA-4 therapy, and under 45% had some. Points from the study as a whole: Partly responding patients at 0.1-3.0 mg/kg showed some of the smallest clonal expansion. More expanded clones were found, on average, in CD8+ than in CD4+ T cells.

Comments on this clone: The target antigen is unknown.

Germline-derived CDR1 and CDR2 are SGHVS and FQNEAQ. The CDR3 is 16 amino acids. J lost 6 bases, V lost 0 bases, and 6 bases had no gene match. The repertoire was sequenced with immunoSEQ multiplex PCR; TCRdb's copy has only in-frame clones and lacks some. The table lists approximately 100,000 clones, 80% to 95% of them singletons, with around 1.5% in the top ten. The chain uses TRBV7-8 and TRBJ1-5, with 9 bases that match TRBD1. The sample consisted of CD4+ or CD8+ T cells sorted from blood, taken in a trial of the OX40 agonist ivuxolimab. The clonotype originates from an adult with an advanced solid tumor such as melanoma, head and neck, liver or kidney cancer. The CDR3 region has the DNA TGTGCCAGCAGCTTAGCAGACAGGGGGTTTCGTCAGCCCCAGCATTTT. This codes for CASSLADRGFRQPQHF.